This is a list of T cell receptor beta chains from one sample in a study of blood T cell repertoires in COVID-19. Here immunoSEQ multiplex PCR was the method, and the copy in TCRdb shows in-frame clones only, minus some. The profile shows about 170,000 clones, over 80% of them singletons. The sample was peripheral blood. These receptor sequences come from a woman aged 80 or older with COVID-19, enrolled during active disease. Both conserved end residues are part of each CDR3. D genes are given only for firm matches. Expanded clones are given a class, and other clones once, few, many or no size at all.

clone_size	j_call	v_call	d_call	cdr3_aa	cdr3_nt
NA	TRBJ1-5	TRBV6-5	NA	CASSPSRYSNQPQHF	TGTGCCAGCAGTCCGAGTCGGTATAGCAATCAGCCCCAGCATTTT
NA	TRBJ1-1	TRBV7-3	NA	CASSPQGGTEAFF	TGTGCCAGCAGCCCCCAGGGAGGCACTGAAGCTTTCTTT
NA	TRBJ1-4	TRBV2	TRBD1	CASSAGGQGYEKLFF	TGTGCCAGCAGTGCGGGAGGACAGGGTTATGAAAAACTGTTTTTT
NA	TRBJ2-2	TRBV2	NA	CASSPRGVTGELFF	TGTGCCAGCAGCCCCAGGGGGGTAACCGGGGAGCTGTTTTTT
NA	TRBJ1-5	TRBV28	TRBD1	CASSLRQGQQPQHF	TGTGCCAGCAGTTTACGGCAGGGACAGCAGCCCCAGCATTTT
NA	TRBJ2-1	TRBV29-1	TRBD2	CSVDLQGGYNEQFF	TGCAGCGTTGATCTGCAGGGAGGGTATAATGAGCAGTTCTTC
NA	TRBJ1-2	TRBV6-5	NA	CASRPGEFYGYTF	TGTGCCAGCAGGCCCGGGGAGTTCTATGGCTACACCTTC
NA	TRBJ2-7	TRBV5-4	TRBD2	CASSSFSGIEAEQYF	TGTGCCAGCAGCTCGTTTAGCGGGATTGAGGCCGAGCAGTACTTC
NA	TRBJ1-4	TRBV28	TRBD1	CASRRQGRYEKLFF	TGTGCCAGCAGGAGACAGGGTCGGTACGAAAAACTGTTTTTT
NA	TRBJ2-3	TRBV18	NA	CASSPPSVSDTQYF	TGTGCCAGCTCACCTCCTTCTGTATCGGATACGCAGTATTTT
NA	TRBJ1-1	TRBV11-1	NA	CASSMRTGGVTEAFF	TGTGCCAGCAGCATGCGAACCGGGGGAGTAACTGAAGCTTTCTTT
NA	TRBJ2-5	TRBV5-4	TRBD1	CASSSIGTGAETQYF	TGTGCCAGCAGCTCAATCGGGACAGGGGCAGAGACCCAGTACTTC
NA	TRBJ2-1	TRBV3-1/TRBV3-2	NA	CASSRLPAGPYNEQFF	TGTGCCAGCAGTCGCCTCCCGGCGGGACCCTACAATGAGCAGTTCTTC
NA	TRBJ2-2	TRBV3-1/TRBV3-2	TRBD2	CASSRATGGWSGELFF	TGTGCCAGCAGCCGCGCCACGGGGGGGTGGTCCGGGGAGCTGTTTTTT
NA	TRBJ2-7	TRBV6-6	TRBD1	CATLQGQYYEQYF	TGTGCCACCCTACAGGGGCAGTACTACGAGCAGTACTTC
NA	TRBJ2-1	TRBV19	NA	CASSTRTVYYNEQFF	TGTGCCAGTAGTACCAGGACAGTTTATTACAATGAGCAGTTCTTC
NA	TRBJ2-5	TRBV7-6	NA	CASSLGVLGSGRGETQYF	TGTGCCAGCAGCTTAGGAGTCTTGGGTAGTGGCCGGGGGGAGACCCAGTACTTC
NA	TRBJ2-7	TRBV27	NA	CASSLVPGFRSPYEQYF	TGTGCCAGCAGTTTAGTCCCCGGGTTTAGGAGTCCCTACGAGCAGTACTTC
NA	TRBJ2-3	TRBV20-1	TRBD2	CSASRTSGGRTDTQYF	TGCAGTGCTAGTAGGACTAGCGGGGGCCGCACAGATACGCAGTATTTT
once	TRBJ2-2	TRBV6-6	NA	CASSRSGELFF	TGTGCCAGCAGCCGGTCCGGGGAGCTGTTTTTT
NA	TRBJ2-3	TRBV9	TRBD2	CASSPGRGGSAADTQYF	TGTGCCAGCAGCCCGGGGAGGGGCGGCTCTGCTGCAGATACGCAGTATTTT
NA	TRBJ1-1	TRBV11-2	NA	CASSSDTEAFF	TGTGCCAGCAGTTCAGACACTGAAGCTTTCTTT
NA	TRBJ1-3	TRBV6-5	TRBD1	CASSLGGYSGNTIYF	TGTGCCAGCAGTTTAGGGGGCTATTCTGGAAACACCATATATTTT
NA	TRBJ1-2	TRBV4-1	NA	CASSHNLQGPVRGYTF	TGCGCCAGCAGCCATAACTTACAGGGCCCCGTGCGTGGCTACACCTTC
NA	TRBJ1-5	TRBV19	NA	CASATTTSNQPQHF	TGTGCCAGCGCTACTACGACCAGCAATCAGCCCCAGCATTTT
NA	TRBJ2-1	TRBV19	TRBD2	CASSRTSGSYNEQFF	TGTGCCAGTAGTAGGACTAGCGGGTCATACAATGAGCAGTTCTTC
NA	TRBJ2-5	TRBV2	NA	CASSPITHNQETQYF	TGTGCCAGCAGTCCTATTACCCATAATCAAGAGACCCAGTACTTC
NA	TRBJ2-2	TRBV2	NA	CASSEVRATGELFF	TGTGCCAGCAGTGAAGTACGAGCGACGGGGGAGCTGTTTTTT
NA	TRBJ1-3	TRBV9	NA	CASSVPGGNTIYF	TGTGCCAGCAGCGTCCCAGGCGGAAACACCATATATTTT
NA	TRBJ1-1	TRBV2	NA	CASSEAQGFTEAFF	TGTGCCAGCAGTGAAGCCCAGGGGTTCACTGAAGCTTTCTTT
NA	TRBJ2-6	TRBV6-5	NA	CAQGRSGANVLTF	TGTGCCCAGGGCCGCTCTGGGGCCAACGTCCTGACTTTC
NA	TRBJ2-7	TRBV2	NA	CASSGGNEQYF	TGTGCCAGCAGTGGAGGCAACGAGCAGTACTTC
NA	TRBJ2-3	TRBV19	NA	CASSIGGTDTQYF	TGTGCCAGTAGTATCGGGGGCACAGATACGCAGTATTTT
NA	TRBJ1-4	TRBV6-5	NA	CASMRATNEKLFF	TGTGCCAGCATGAGGGCAACTAATGAAAAACTGTTTTTT
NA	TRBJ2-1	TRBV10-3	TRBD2	CAISGPKVNSTSGGTSSYNEQFF	TGTGCCATCAGTGGCCCCAAAGTGAATTCGACTAGCGGGGGCACCAGCTCCTACAATGAGCAGTTCTTC
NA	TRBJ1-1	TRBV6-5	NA	CASSSGQSPAFF	TGTGCCAGCAGCTCAGGACAGTCTCCAGCTTTCTTT
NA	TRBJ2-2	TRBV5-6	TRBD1	CASRGTGGTGELFF	TGTGCCAGCAGGGGGACAGGGGGCACCGGGGAGCTGTTTTTT
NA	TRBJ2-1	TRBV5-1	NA	CASSLGSGDEQFF	TGCGCCAGCAGCTTGGGGTCTGGAGATGAGCAGTTCTTC
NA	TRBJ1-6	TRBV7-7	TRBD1	CASSSGQDNSPLHF	TGTGCTAGCAGCTCCGGACAGGACAATTCACCCCTCCACTTT
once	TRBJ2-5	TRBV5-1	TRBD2	CASSPGTSQETQYF	TGCGCCAGCAGCCCGGGGACTAGCCAAGAGACCCAGTACTTC
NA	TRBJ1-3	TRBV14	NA	CASSQSVSGAGNTIYF	TGTGCCAGCAGCCAATCGGTCTCGGGAGCGGGAAACACCATATATTTT
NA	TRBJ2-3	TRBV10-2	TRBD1	CASSESKGRGLFTDTQYF	TGCGCCAGCAGTGAGTCGAAGGGTAGGGGGCTTTTCACAGATACGCAGTATTTT
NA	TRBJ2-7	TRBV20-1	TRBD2	CSASLASGGTYEQYF	TGCAGTGCTAGTTTAGCTAGCGGGGGAACCTACGAGCAGTACTTC
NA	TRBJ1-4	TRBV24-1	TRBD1	CATSDPGQGNEKLFF	TGTGCCACCAGTGATCCGGGACAGGGGAATGAAAAACTGTTTTTT
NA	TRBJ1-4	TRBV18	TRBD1	CATSTTGLANTGEKLFF	TGTGCCACCTCTACGACAGGGTTGGCGAACACCGGTGAAAAACTGTTTTTT
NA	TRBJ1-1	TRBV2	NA	CASGGEGVTEAFF	TGTGCCAGCGGGGGGGAGGGAGTGACTGAAGCTTTCTTT
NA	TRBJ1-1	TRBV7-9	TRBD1	CASSLMTGALVNTEAFF	TGTGCCAGCAGCTTAATGACAGGGGCTCTGGTGAACACTGAAGCTTTCTTT
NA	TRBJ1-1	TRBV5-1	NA	CASSLVVGSSTEAFF	TGCGCCAGCAGCTTGGTGGTGGGCAGTAGCACTGAAGCTTTCTTT
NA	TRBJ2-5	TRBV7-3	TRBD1	CASSTQPGQGETQYF	TGTGCCAGCAGCACGCAACCGGGACAGGGAGAGACCCAGTACTTC
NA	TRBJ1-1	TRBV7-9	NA	CASSLGGAFFF	TGTGCCAGCAGCTTAGGGGGAGCTTTTTTCTTT
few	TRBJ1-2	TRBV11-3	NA	CASSLDSQGSSGYTF	TGTGCCAGCAGCTTAGATTCGCAGGGGTCGTCGGGCTACACCTTC
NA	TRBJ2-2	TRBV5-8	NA	CASSLTSVTGELFF	TGTGCCAGCAGCTTGACATCAGTGACCGGGGAGCTGTTTTTT
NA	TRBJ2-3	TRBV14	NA	CASSRYQGGQYF	TGTGCCAGCAGCCGCTACCAAGGGGGGCAGTATTTT
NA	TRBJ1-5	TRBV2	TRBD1	CASSDGTGGQPQHF	TGTGCCAGCAGTGACGGGACAGGGGGTCAGCCCCAGCATTTT